Shown below are 19 T cell receptor beta chains from a single sample sequenced in a study of blood T cell repertoires in COVID-19. TCRdb's table, derived via immunoSEQ multiplex PCR, lists solely in-frame clones and lacks some. The data contain about 300,000 clones, approximately 88% of them singletons. The sequenced sample consisted of PBMCs or T cells enriched from blood (not recorded which). These receptor sequences come from a middle-aged woman who had recovered from COVID-19.

The chain employs TRBV2 and TRBJ2-5, with TRBD1 as a possible D gene (5 bases). The CDR3 is 14 amino acids. Trimming removed 5 bases at V and 5 bases at J, with 15 bases between. Germline V gene data show CDR1 as SNHLY and CDR2 as FYNNEI. In DNA, the CDR3 is TGTGCCAGCAGTCTTTTGACAGTGGTGGAGACCCAGTACTTC. Translating it yields CASSLLTVVETQYF.

The CDR3 protein is CASSNQYRASNTEAFF. CDR3 DNA sequence: TGTGCCAGCAGCAATCAGTACAGGGCTTCGAACACTGAAGCTTTCTTT. The chain joins TRBV6-2 or TRBV6-3 to TRBJ1-1; tentatively, D is TRBD1 (6 bases). The CDR3 extends over 16 amino acids. CDR1 and CDR2 (germline): MNHEY, SVGEGT. Trimming pared 6 bases from V and 1 base from J, leaving 18 bases between.

The chain has TRBV2 and TRBJ2-3; 9 positions agree with TRBD2. From germline, CDR1 is SNHLY and CDR2 FYNNEI. The V segment lost 7 bases and the J segment 10 bases; nucleotides outside the gene matches: 15. This CDR3 spans 15 amino acids. The CDR3 nucleotides read TGTGCCAGCATCCTAAGCGGGGGGCCGACCTCCGCGCAGTATTTT. Protein product: CASILSGGPTSAQYF.

The V gene is TRBV6-2 or TRBV6-3, the J gene TRBJ1-2; D gene uncertain. Germline assignment: CDR1 MNHEY and CDR2 SVGEGT. This CDR3 is 16 amino acids long. V was cut by 0 bases and J by 8 bases, with 19 bases left in between. CDR3: CASSYSSVLPAGGYTF. CDR3 nucleotides: TGTGCCAGCAGTTACTCGAGTGTGTTGCCAGCGGGAGGCTACACCTTC.

This clone is a singleton in its sample. This sequence joins TRBV5-1 and TRBJ1-2; 7 bases line up with TRBD1. CDR3 length: 16 amino acids. V lost 0 bases and J lost 0; bases outside the gene matches: 5. Germline values: CDR1 SGHRS, CDR2 YFSETQ. The CDR3 DNA reads TGCGCCAGCAGCTTGGTCACAGGGGAGACTAACTATGGCTACACCTTC. Protein: CASSLVTGETNYGYTF.

The CDR3 reads CATSRETRAWEDYGYTF. CDR3 sequence (DNA): TGTGCCACCAGCAGAGAAACCCGGGCGTGGGAGGACTATGGCTACACCTTC. The gene calls are TRBV15 and TRBJ1-2; D not resolved. CDR1 and CDR2 (germline): LNHNV, YYDKDF (reference sequence). V shed 0 bases and J shed 3 bases, with 17 bases lying between them. The CDR3 is 17 amino acids.

V usage is TRBV9 and J usage is TRBJ1-6, with 7 bases identical to TRBD1. With 3 bases clipped from V and 2 bases from J, the junction kept 5 bases outside the gene matches. The CDR3 length is 16 residues. Germline lookup yields CDR1 SGDLS and CDR2 YYNGEE. CDR3 coding DNA: TGTGCCAGCAGCGGGACAGGTACTGCCTATAATTCACCCCTCCACTTT. Its translation is CASSGTGTAYNSPLHF. The full variable domain, in which reference TRBV9 and TRBJ1-6 provide the parts outside the CDR3, is DSGVTQTPKHLITATGQRVTLRCSPRSGDLSVYWYQQSLDQGLQFLIQYYNGEERAKGNILERFSAQQFPDLHSELNLSSLELGDSALYFCASSGTGTAYNSPLHFGNGTRLTVT.

This chain uses TRBV27 with TRBJ1-1; the match to TRBD1 covers 7 bases. V lost 3 bases, J lost 1 base, and 8 bases stayed unmatched. Germline CDR1 MNHEY, CDR2 SMNVEV (reference sequence). This CDR3 has 16 residues. The CDR3 nucleotides are TGTGCCAGCAGTTTCCTCAGACAGGGTGGGAACACTGAAGCTTTCTTT. Its protein is CASSFLRQGGNTEAFF.

This chain uses TRBV19 with TRBJ1-2; D remains unclear. This CDR3 is 12 amino acids long. V lost 5 bases to trimming and J lost 5 bases, with 9 bases between them. Per the germline V gene, CDR1 is LNHDA and CDR2 is SQIVND (reference sequence). The CDR3 sequence: CASSLEQYGYTF. In nucleotides, the CDR3 is TGTGCCAGTAGTCTGGAGCAGTATGGCTACACCTTC.

The rearrangement uses TRBV5-1 and TRBJ1-6; the match to TRBD1 covers 9 bases. Germline-derived CDR1 and CDR2 are SGHRS and YFSETQ. This CDR3 is 15 amino acids long. V shed 0 bases, J shed 7 bases, and the junction held 2 bases outside the gene matches. The CDR3 loop is CASSLATGGNSPLHF. The CDR3 DNA follows: TGCGCCAGCAGCTTGGCGACAGGGGGAAATTCACCCCTCCACTTT. The complete variable domain, with remaining parts taken from reference TRBV5-1 and TRBJ1-6, reads KAGVTQTPRYLIKTRGQQVTLSCSPISGHRSVSWYQQTPGQGLQFLFEYFSETQRNKGNFPGRFSGRQFSNSRSEMNVSTLELGDSALYLCASSLATGGNSPLHFGNGTRLTVT.

The chain has TRBV4-2 and TRBJ1-2; D possibly corresponds to TRBD1 (5 bases). V was cut by 1 base and J by 2 bases, with 14 bases left in between. The CDR3 has 16 residues. Germline V gene data show CDR1 as LGHNA and CDR2 as YNFKEQ. The CDR3 region has the DNA TGTGCCAGCAGCCAAGTACAGGTGGATTCGAACTATGGCTACACCTTC. It yields the protein CASSQVQVDSNYGYTF.

The J gene is TRBJ1-6, the V gene TRBV11-1; 8 bases agree with TRBD1. The CDR3 loop spans 15 amino acids. V dropped 6 bases and J dropped 7; count of bases not matched to a gene: 8. CDR1 SGHAT and CDR2 FQDESV come from the germline V gene (reference sequence). The CDR3 spells CASRMDRVRNSPLHF. The CDR3 bases are TGTGCCAGCAGGATGGACAGGGTGAGGAATTCACCCCTCCACTTT.

The chain is built from TRBV10-3 and TRBJ1-1; D gene ambiguous. CDR3 length equals 16 residues. Germline V gene sequence: CDR1 ENHRY, CDR2 SYGVKD. Trimming removed 7 bases from V and 4 bases from J, with 22 bases in between. The CDR3 loop is CAITPVQAEGFTEAFF. The CDR3 coding sequence is TGTGCCATCACCCCCGTTCAGGCAGAAGGTTTCACTGAAGCTTTCTTT.

This clone showed up just a few times. The gene calls are TRBV6-5 and TRBJ1-3, with TRBD1 matching over 9 bases. This CDR3 has 13 residues. Trimming cost V 8 bases and J 3 bases; bases outside gene matches: 2. Germline V gives CDR1 MNHEY, CDR2 SVGAGI. The CDR3 is CASATGGGNTIYF. The CDR3 coding sequence is TGTGCCAGCGCGACAGGGGGTGGAAACACCATATATTTT.

This clone is a singleton in its sample. The rearrangement joins TRBV25-1 to TRBJ2-2; 8 bases line up with TRBD1. The CDR3 covers 16 residues. V gave up 4 bases and J gave up 6 bases; unmatched junction bases: 10. Germline V gene sequence: CDR1 MGHDK, CDR2 SYGVNS. The CDR3 coding sequence is TGTGCCAGCAGTGTGTATACAGGGGGAGGAGCCGGGGAGCTGTTTTTT. It yields the protein CASSVYTGGGAGELFF.

The chain couples TRBV19 to TRBJ1-5; perhaps TRBD1 as D (5 bases). Trimming removed 5 bases from V and 6 bases from J, with 20 bases in between. Germline V lookup: CDR1 LNHDA, CDR2 SQIVND (reference sequence). The CDR3 is made up of 16 amino acids. In DNA, the CDR3 is TGTGCCAGTAGTTTGCTGGGGGGGGGTATTGGTCAGCCCCAGCATTTT. Translating it yields CASSLLGGGIGQPQHF.

The V call is TRBV4-2, the J call TRBJ1-2; no reliable D call. This CDR3 is built from 17 residues. CDR1 LGHNA and CDR2 YNFKEQ come from the germline V gene. Trimming removed 2 bases at V and 4 bases at J, with 20 bases between. CDR3 sequence (DNA): TGTGCCAGCAGCCAACTCACTGGAGCAGAACTCTCCTATGGCTACACCTTC. Translating gives CASSQLTGAELSYGYTF.

The rearrangement uses TRBV19 and TRBJ1-2, with 7 bases that match TRBD1. CDR3 length: 12 residues. From germline, CDR1 is LNHDA and CDR2 SQIVND (reference sequence). V trimming: 8 bases; J trimming: 3 bases; junction bases outside the gene matches: 3. CDR3 sequence reads: CASGTDHYGYTF. The CDR3 nucleotides read TGTGCCAGTGGGACAGATCACTATGGCTACACCTTC.

The chain is built from TRBV7-2 and TRBJ1-5; 8 nucleotides agree with TRBD1. V gave up 3 bases and J gave up 8 bases; unmatched junction bases: 6. The CDR3 length is 14 residues. Germline loops: CDR1 SGHTA, CDR2 FQGNSA. CDR3 in DNA: TGTGCCAGCAGCTTCTACAGGGGGGATGAGCCCCAGCATTTT. It encodes CASSFYRGDEPQHF.